Sequencing of this TCR beta chain was carried out in a study of cytomegalovirus exposure and HLA in healthy donors. Study conclusions and caveats: Later on, analysis showed that most CMV-associated TCR beta chains appeared to be HLA-restricted. In terms of immune exposure information, only CMV serostatus was available. The classifier reportedly diagnosed cytomegalovirus status with high sensitivity and specificity. Across all donors, roughly uniform sequencing depth was an assumption of the presence/absence analyses.

The table lists this clone with a few counts. Its antigen is not identified. In the PCR, 60 Vbeta and 13 Jbeta primers were used. Method: immunoSEQ multiplex PCR; TCRdb's copy keeps in-frame clones and lacks some. The sample lists approximately 100,000 clones, 70% to 80% occurring once. Germline-derived CDR1 and CDR2 are SQVTM and ANQGSEA. The CDR3 has 15 amino acids. The junction had 7 bases not matched to a gene; V was cut back by 4 bases and J by 6 bases. This receptor was identified in a female donor in good health and CMV-seronegative. The gene calls are TRBV29-1 and TRBJ2-2; 11 bases align to TRBD2. Sequencing was performed on PBMCs. Written as DNA, the CDR3 is TGCAGCGTTGCCCCCGCTAGCGGGAGGTCCGGGGAGCTGTTTTTT. Translation: CSVAPASGRSGELFF.